This TCR beta chain is from a study of radiotherapy plus CTLA-4 blockade in lung cancer. Study-wide context: Disease control was achieved by approximately 30% of patients, and objective responses by 15% to 20%. Study-wide results and caveats: Clones of tumor-derived TCRs expanded in blood after radiotherapy plus ipilimumab.

About this clone itself: As yet, its antigen is unknown.

TCRdb keeps only in-frame clones here, not all; method: immunoSEQ multiplex PCR. The repertoire holds 35,000 to 45,000 clones, with approximately 89% as singletons. V shed 0 bases, J shed 5 bases, and the junction held 8 bases outside the gene matches. Looked up from germline, CDR1 is SGHDT and CDR2 is YYEEEE. The CDR3 is made up of 18 amino acids. This specimen consisted of peripheral blood, obtained from a patient treated with radiotherapy plus ipilimumab. The chain combines TRBV5-6 with TRBJ2-3; 14 positions match TRBD2. The TCR originated in a human donor with non-small cell lung cancer who had stable disease on radiotherapy plus ipilimumab. CDR3 protein: CASSLVGTSGRSGDTQYF. Written as DNA, the CDR3 is TGTGCCAGCAGCTTGGTAGGGACTAGCGGGAGATCTGGAGATACGCAGTATTTT.